Listed here are 11 T cell receptor beta chains from one sample, sequenced in a study of blood T cell repertoires in COVID-19. The assay was immunoSEQ multiplex PCR, and TCRdb's table has in-frame clones only and misses some. The sample lists some 250,000 clones; approximately 90% were seen once. The sequenced material came from PBMCs or T cells enriched from blood (not recorded which). The receptors come from a woman aged 40 to 55 with acute COVID-19.

In its sample, this clone was seen a few times. The rearrangement links TRBV5-4 to TRBJ2-7, with 11 nucleotides matching TRBD1. Germline V lookup: CDR1 SGHNT, CDR2 YYREEE (reference sequence). CDR3 length: 14 residues. V dropped 4 bases and J dropped 2; count of bases not matched to a gene: 2. The CDR3 region is CASSQDRGPYEQYF. The CDR3 DNA sequence: TGTGCCAGCAGCCAGGACAGGGGGCCCTACGAGCAGTACTTC.

The chain recombines TRBV7-2 with TRBJ2-3; 8 bases agree with TRBD1. CDR1 is SGHTA, CDR2 FQGNSA, per germline. J gave up 6 bases and V 0 bases, and 2 bases lay outside the gene matches. CDR3 length: 14 amino acids. The CDR3 DNA sequence: TGTGCCAGCAGCTTAGCGGGACAGGCGGATACGCAGTATTTT. Residues: CASSLAGQADTQYF.

The count of this clone is one. The genes are TRBV5-1 and TRBJ2-2; D is uncertain. From germline, CDR1 is SGHRS and CDR2 YFSETQ. Trimming removed 3 bases from V and 1 base from J, with 7 bases in between. The CDR3 extends over 14 amino acids. Here the CDR3 reads CASSSIRNTGELFF. CDR3 DNA sequence: TGCGCCAGCAGCTCGATCAGGAACACCGGGGAGCTGTTTTTT.

The chain links TRBV6-6 to TRBJ1-3, with D possibly matching TRBD1 (5 bases). The ends were cut back, 5 bases at V and 0 bases at J, with 14 bases in the middle. This CDR3 spans 16 amino acids. Per germline, CDR1 MNHNY and CDR2 SVGAGI (reference sequence). This chain's CDR3 is CASSPRGSHSGNTIYF. The CDR3 DNA reads as TGTGCCAGCAGTCCCCGGGGGTCTCACTCTGGAAACACCATATATTTT.

This chain joins TRBV11-3 and TRBJ2-1; weak D call: TRBD1 (6 bases). Trimming took off 4 bases at V and 4 bases at J, with 11 bases between the two ends. The CDR3 covers 14 residues. In germline, CDR1 is SGHNT, CDR2 YENEEA. In DNA, the CDR3 is TGTGCCAGCAGCTCGAAGACAGGATACAATGAGCAGTTCTTC. Protein product: CASSSKTGYNEQFF.

This rearrangement joins TRBV7-2 to TRBJ1-1, with D uncertain. The CDR3 has 13 amino acids. Per the germline V gene, CDR1 is SGHTA and CDR2 is FQGNSA. The V end lost 0 bases, the J end lost 7 bases, and 9 bases lay between the germline ends. The CDR3 reads CASSLAPGGEAFF. The CDR3 DNA reads TGTGCCAGCAGCTTAGCCCCCGGCGGTGAAGCTTTCTTT. The full variable domain, in which reference TRBV7-2 and TRBJ1-1 provide the parts outside the CDR3, is GAGVSQSPSNKVTEKGKDVELRCDPISGHTALYWYRQSLGQGLEFLIYFQGNSAPDKSGLPSDRFSAERTGGSVSTLTIQRTQQEDSAVYLCASSLAPGGEAFFGQGTRLTVV.

The chain uses TRBV24-1 and TRBJ2-1, with TRBD2 matching 7 bases. CDR1 and CDR2 (germline): KGHDR, SFDVKD. V dropped 4 bases and J dropped 7; count of bases not matched to a gene: 9. CDR3 length equals 15 residues. The CDR3 DNA sequence: TGTGCCACCAGTGACCTAGCGGAGCTCGGGAATGAGCAGTTCTTC. It encodes CATSDLAELGNEQFF.

This chain joins TRBV5-4 and TRBJ1-4, with 9 bases matching TRBD1. The CDR3 covers 15 residues. V lost 3 bases and J lost 8; bases outside the gene matches: 8. Germline V gene data show CDR1 as SGHNT and CDR2 as YYREEE (reference sequence). The CDR3 nucleotides read TGTGCCAGCAGCTCCCAACAGGGGGCGGCGGAAAAACTGTTTTTT. Its translation: CASSSQQGAAEKLFF.

J is TRBJ1-1 and V is TRBV2; TRBD1 might be the D (5 bases). This CDR3 comprises 13 residues. Germline CDR1 SNHLY, CDR2 FYNNEI. The V end was cut by 6 bases, the J end by 8 bases, with 16 bases between. The CDR3 spells CASRRQLNEEAFF. The CDR3, as DNA: TGTGCCAGCAGAAGACAGCTTAATGAAGAAGCTTTCTTT.

This clone was detected a few times. The chain is built from TRBV3-1 (or the pseudogene TRBV3-2) and TRBJ2-1; 8 bases align to TRBD2. V was clipped by 5 bases and J by 1 base; unmatched bases: 1. The CDR3 runs 14 residues. The germline V gene encodes CDR1 LGHDT and CDR2 YNNKEL (reference sequence). CDR3 amino acids: CASSRLASYNEQFF. The CDR3, as DNA: TGTGCCAGCAGCAGACTAGCGTCCTACAATGAGCAGTTCTTC.

The CDR3 here is CSATGNTEAFF. DNA for the CDR3: TGCAGTGCTACAGGGAACACTGAAGCTTTCTTT. The chain joins TRBV20-1 to TRBJ1-1; D is ambiguous. V was cut by 4 bases and J by 1 base, with 4 bases left in between. The CDR3 length is 11 residues. Germline V gene lookup returns CDR1 DFQATT and CDR2 SNEGSKA (reference sequence).